This section outlines one T cell receptor (beta chain) sequence together with its context. The antigen remains undetermined. The entry originates in a study of beta chain features in type 1 diabetes. The whole isolated RNA underwent reverse transcription, so sequencing captured expressed TCRB transcripts. Assay: immunoSEQ multiplex PCR; the TCRdb copy retains only in-frame clones and omits some. The sample contains 80,000 to 90,000 clones, under 35% of which appear only once. Study results and caveats: Fewer junction insertions and more nucleotide deletions appeared in type 1 diabetes patients.

With V trimmed by 0 bases and J by 1 base, 1 base remained unmatched. The V gene's germline CDR1 is SGHRS and CDR2 YFSETQ. This CDR3 region has 15 residues. Input material: stem cell memory CD4+ T cells from blood. This receptor was obtained from a woman between 18 and 30 years old in good health. This chain joins TRBV5-1 and TRBJ2-5, with TRBD1 matching 9 bases. This CDR3 is CASSLAGQGQETQYF. CDR3 sequence (DNA): TGCGCCAGCAGCTTGGCGGGACAGGGCCAAGAGACCCAGTACTTC.